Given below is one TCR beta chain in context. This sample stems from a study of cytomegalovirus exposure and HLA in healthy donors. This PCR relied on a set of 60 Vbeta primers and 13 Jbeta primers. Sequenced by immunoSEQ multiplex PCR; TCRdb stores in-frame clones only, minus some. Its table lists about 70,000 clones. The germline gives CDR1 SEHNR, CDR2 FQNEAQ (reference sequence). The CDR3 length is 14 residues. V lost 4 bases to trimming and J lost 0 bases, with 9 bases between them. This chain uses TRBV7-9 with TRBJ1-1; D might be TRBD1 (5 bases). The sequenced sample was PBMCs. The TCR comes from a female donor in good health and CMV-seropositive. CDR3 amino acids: CASSSTAMNTEAFF. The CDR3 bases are TGTGCCAGCAGCTCGACAGCGATGAACACTGAAGCTTTCTTT.